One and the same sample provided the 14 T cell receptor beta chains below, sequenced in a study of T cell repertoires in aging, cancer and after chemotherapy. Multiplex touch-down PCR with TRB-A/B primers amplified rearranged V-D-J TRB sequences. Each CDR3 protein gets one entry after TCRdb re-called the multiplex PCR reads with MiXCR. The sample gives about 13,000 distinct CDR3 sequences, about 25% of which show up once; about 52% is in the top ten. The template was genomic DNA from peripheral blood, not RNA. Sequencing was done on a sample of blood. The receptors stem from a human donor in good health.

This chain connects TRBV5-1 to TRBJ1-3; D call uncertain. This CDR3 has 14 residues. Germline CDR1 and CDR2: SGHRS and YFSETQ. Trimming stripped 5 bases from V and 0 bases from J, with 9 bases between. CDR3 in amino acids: CASRPTSSGNTIYF. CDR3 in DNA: TGCGCCAGCAGGCCCACGAGCTCTGGAAACACCATATATTTT. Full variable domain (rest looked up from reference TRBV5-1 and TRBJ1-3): KAGVTQTPRYLIKTRGQQVTLSCSPISGHRSVSWYQQTPGQGLQFLFEYFSETQRNKGNFPGRFSGRQFSNSRSEMNVSTLELGDSALYLCASRPTSSGNTIYFGEGSWLTVV.

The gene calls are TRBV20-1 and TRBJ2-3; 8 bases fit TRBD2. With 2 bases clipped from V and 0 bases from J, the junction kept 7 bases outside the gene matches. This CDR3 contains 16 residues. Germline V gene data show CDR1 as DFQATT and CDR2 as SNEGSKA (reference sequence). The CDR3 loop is CSARRLAGTSTDTQYF. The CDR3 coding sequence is TGCAGTGCTAGACGGTTAGCGGGGACTAGCACAGATACGCAGTATTTT.

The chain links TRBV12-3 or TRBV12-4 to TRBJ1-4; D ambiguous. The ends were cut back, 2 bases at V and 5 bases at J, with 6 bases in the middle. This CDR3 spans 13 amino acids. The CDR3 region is CASSLSRNEKLFF. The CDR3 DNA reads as TGTGCCAGCAGTTTATCCCGGAATGAAAAACTGTTTTTT.

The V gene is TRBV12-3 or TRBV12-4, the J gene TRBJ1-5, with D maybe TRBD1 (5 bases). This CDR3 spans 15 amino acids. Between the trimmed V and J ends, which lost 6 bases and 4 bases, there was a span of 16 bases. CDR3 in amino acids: CASSLSPGQNQPQHF. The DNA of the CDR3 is TGTGCCAGCAGCCTATCCCCGGGGCAAAATCAGCCCCAGCATTTT.

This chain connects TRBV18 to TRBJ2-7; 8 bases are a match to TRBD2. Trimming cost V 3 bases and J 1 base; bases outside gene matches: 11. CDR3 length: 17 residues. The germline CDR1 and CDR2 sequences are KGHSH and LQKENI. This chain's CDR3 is CASSPPSGGTRSYEQYF. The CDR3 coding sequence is TGTGCCAGCTCACCGCCTTCGGGAGGGACGCGGTCCTACGAGCAGTACTTC.

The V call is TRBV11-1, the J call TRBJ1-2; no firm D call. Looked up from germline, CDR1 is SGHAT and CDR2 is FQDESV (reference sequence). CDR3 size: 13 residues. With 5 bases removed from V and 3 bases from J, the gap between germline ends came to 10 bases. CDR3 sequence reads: CASSRTEYYGYTF. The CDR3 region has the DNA TGTGCCAGCAGCCGGACTGAATACTATGGCTACACCTTC.

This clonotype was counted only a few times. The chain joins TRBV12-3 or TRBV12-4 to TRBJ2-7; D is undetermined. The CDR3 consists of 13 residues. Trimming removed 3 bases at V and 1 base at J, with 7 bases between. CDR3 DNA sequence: TGTGCCAGCAGTTTTTTGGGTTCCTACGAGCAGTACTTC. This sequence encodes CASSFLGSYEQYF.

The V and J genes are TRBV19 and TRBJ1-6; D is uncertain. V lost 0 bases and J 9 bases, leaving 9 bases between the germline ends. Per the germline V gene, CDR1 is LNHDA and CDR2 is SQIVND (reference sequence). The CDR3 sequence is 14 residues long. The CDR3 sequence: CASSIDARTSPLHF. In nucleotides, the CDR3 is TGTGCCAGTAGTATAGATGCTCGGACTTCACCCCTCCACTTT.

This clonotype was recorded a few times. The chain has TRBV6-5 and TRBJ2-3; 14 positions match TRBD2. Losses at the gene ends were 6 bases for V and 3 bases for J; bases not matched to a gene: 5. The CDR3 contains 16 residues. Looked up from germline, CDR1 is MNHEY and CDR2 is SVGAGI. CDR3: CASSRTSGGKTDTQYF. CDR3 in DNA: TGTGCCAGCAGCAGGACTAGCGGGGGGAAAACAGATACGCAGTATTTT.

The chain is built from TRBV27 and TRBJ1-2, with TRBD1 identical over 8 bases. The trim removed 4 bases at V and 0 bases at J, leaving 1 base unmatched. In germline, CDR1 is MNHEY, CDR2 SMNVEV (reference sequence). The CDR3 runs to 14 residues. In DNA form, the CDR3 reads TGTGCCAGCAGTTACAGGGGGGCTAACTATGGCTACACCTTC. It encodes CASSYRGANYGYTF.

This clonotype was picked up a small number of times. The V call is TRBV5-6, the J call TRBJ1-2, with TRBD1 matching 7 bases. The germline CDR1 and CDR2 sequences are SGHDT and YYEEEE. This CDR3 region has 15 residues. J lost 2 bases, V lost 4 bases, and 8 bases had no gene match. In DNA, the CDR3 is TGTGCCAGCAGCCCTCTAGAGACAGGGAACTATGGCTACACCTTC. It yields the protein CASSPLETGNYGYTF. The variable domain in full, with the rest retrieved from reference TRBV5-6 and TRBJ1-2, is DAGVTQSPTHLIKTRGQQVTLRCSPKSGHDTVSWYQQALGQGPQFIFQYYEEEERQRGNFPDRFSGHQFPNYSSELNVNALLLGDSALYLCASSPLETGNYGYTFGSGTRLTVV.

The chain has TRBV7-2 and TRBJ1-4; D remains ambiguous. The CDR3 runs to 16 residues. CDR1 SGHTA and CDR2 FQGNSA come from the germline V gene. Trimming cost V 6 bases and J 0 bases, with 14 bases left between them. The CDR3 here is CASSPGHRTTNEKLFF. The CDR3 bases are TGTGCCAGCAGTCCGGGCCACAGAACAACTAATGAAAAACTGTTTTTT. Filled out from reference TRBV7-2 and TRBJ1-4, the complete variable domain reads GAGVSQSPSNKVTEKGKDVELRCDPISGHTALYWYRQSLGQGLEFLIYFQGNSAPDKSGLPSDRFSAERTGGSVSTLTIQRTQQEDSAVYLCASSPGHRTTNEKLFFGSGTQLSVL.

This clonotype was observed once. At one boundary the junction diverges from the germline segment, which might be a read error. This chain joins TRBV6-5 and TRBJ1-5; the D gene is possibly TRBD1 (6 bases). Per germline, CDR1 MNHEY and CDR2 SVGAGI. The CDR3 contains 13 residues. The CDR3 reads CASWVDRYQPQHF. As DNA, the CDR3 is TGCGCCAGCTGGGTAGACAGGTACCAGCCCCAGCATTTT.

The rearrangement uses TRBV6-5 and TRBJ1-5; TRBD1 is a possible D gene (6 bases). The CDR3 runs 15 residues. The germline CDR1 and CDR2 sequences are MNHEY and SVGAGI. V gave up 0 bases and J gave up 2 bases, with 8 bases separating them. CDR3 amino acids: CASSYSSGGNQPQHF. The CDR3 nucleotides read TGTGCCAGCAGTTACTCTTCAGGGGGCAATCAGCCCCAGCATTTT.